This entry lists 7 T cell receptor beta chains sequenced from one sample in a study of blood T cell repertoires in COVID-19. Clones were read by immunoSEQ multiplex PCR, and TCRdb kept only the in-frame ones, dropping some. The sample yields about 160,000 clones, approximately 93% seen once. The sequencing input was peripheral blood. The source is a woman aged 60-70 years with COVID-19, enrolled during active disease.

This clone was recorded only once. The J gene is TRBJ2-6, the V gene TRBV13; TRBD1 matches 9 bases. CDR3 size: 18 residues. Germline values: CDR1 PRHDT, CDR2 FYEKMQ (reference sequence). After removal of 0 bases from V and 3 bases from J, the junction contained 6 bases not matched to a gene. CDR3 protein: CASSLGWGQGSGANVLTF. CDR3 coding DNA: TGTGCCAGCAGCTTAGGCTGGGGACAGGGAAGTGGGGCCAACGTCCTGACTTTC.

The CDR3, as DNA: TGTGCCAGCAGCACAGGACAGGGCTACGAGCAGTACTTC. Its translation: CASSTGQGYEQYF. The rearrangement links TRBV11-3 to TRBJ2-7, with 8 bases matching TRBD1. Trimming at V came to 5 bases and at J to 3 bases, leaving 3 bases not matched to a gene. The CDR3 is made up of 13 amino acids. Germline CDR1 SGHNT, CDR2 YENEEA.

This chain links TRBV6-2 or TRBV6-3 with TRBJ1-1; 11 bases fit TRBD1. The CDR3 has 16 amino acids. V lost 5 bases, J lost 1 base, and 6 bases stayed unmatched. Germline V gene sequence: CDR1 MNHEY, CDR2 SVGEGT. The CDR3 reads CASSDGQGAPNTEAFF. The CDR3 DNA reads as TGTGCCAGCAGTGACGGACAGGGGGCACCGAACACTGAAGCTTTCTTT.

This clone was counted a few times. The gene calls are TRBV2 and TRBJ2-1, with D tentatively TRBD1 (5 bases). V lost 1 base, J lost 8 bases, and 12 bases lay in between. Germline V gene lookup returns CDR1 SNHLY and CDR2 FYNNEI. The CDR3 is made up of 14 amino acids. The CDR3 DNA sequence: TGTGCCAGCAGTGAAGGTCAGACAGTGGATGAGCAGTTCTTC. This codes for CASSEGQTVDEQFF. Combining the CDR3 with reference TRBV2 and TRBJ2-1 gives the whole variable domain EPEVTQTPSHQVTQMGQEVILRCVPISNHLYFYWYRQILGQKVEFLVSFYNNEISEKSEIFDDQFSVERPDGSNFTLKIRSTKLEDSAMYFCASSEGQTVDEQFFGPGTRLTVL.

This sequence joins TRBV10-3 and TRBJ2-2; D perhaps matches TRBD1 (6 bases). CDR3 length equals 16 residues. From germline, CDR1 is ENHRY and CDR2 SYGVKD. V dropped 0 bases and J dropped 6 bases, with 14 bases sitting between them. CDR3 in amino acids: CAISESKGGLAGELFF. For the CDR3, the DNA is TGTGCCATCAGTGAGTCGAAAGGGGGTTTAGCCGGGGAGCTGTTTTTT.

The chain joins TRBV7-2 to TRBJ2-2; 9 bases fit TRBD2. J lost 5 bases, V lost 6 bases, and 4 bases had no gene match. The CDR3 runs to 14 residues. Germline assignment: CDR1 SGHTA and CDR2 FQGNSA. The CDR3 sequence: CASRVAGVTGELFF. CDR3 nucleotide sequence: TGTGCCAGCAGGGTAGCGGGGGTTACCGGGGAGCTGTTTTTT.

The rearrangement joins TRBV7-2 to TRBJ1-5; D unclear. There are 12 residues in the CDR3. V dropped 1 base and J dropped 8 bases, with 6 bases sitting between them. In germline, CDR1 is SGHTA, CDR2 FQGNSA. CDR3 nucleotides: TGTGCCAGCAGCTTAGGAGGAAAGCCCCAGCATTTT. The encoded protein is CASSLGGKPQHF.